This TCR beta chain derives from a study of a mutant IDH1 vaccine in newly diagnosed glioma. In the study overall: Patients were started on vaccination 4-6 weeks after radiotherapy alone, or with temozolomide cycles. Sex among treated patients split about 62% male, roughly 40% female; mean age was roughly 40 years. Most patients had radiochemotherapy with temozolomide before enrollment; others had one alone.

The sample holds a few counts of this clone. Its matching antigen is unknown. The junction and the germline gene differ at one end; a read error may be behind it. The protocol was immunoSEQ multiplex PCR, while the TCRdb copy is restricted to in-frame clones and leaves out a portion. The table records roughly 74,000 clones, roughly 85% of them present only once. Time point here: week 23, last vaccination. Doses consisted of 300 ug of mutant IDH1 20-mer peptide each, paired with topical imiquimod. Study-wide results and caveats: Researchers report vaccine-induced immune responses in 93.3% of patients.

The CDR3 runs 10 residues. CDR1 and CDR2 (germline): SGHTA, FQGTGA. The clonotype comes from a woman aged 45-65 years with glioma. This rearrangement joins TRBV7-3 to TRBJ1-2; D is perhaps TRBD1 (5 bases). The sample was PBMCs, taken from a glioma patient whose treatment included an IDH1 peptide vaccine. CDR3 region: CASSSPGRSF. CDR3 bases: TGTGCCAGCAGCTCACCGGGACGTAGCTTC.